This T cell receptor beta chain emerged from a study of blood T cell repertoires in COVID-19. Background on the study: From T cells, B-cell-depleted T cells, or PBMCs came the material, which was cDNA or gDNA.

Germline V gene data show CDR1 as MDHEN and CDR2 as SYDVKM. The CDR3 spans 15 residues. V shed 1 base and J shed 4 bases, with 13 bases lying between them. Sequenced by immunoSEQ multiplex PCR; TCRdb stores in-frame clones only, minus some. The repertoire holds some 130,000 clones, with 85% as singletons. The clonotype comes from an elderly man with acute or convalescent COVID-19. Sequenced input: peripheral blood. The V gene is TRBV28, the J gene TRBJ1-2; the D gene is possibly TRBD1 (5 bases). CDR3 coding DNA: TGTGCCAGCAGTTTATTTCCAGGGTGGGCCTATGGCTACACCTTC. Residues: CASSLFPGWAYGYTF.